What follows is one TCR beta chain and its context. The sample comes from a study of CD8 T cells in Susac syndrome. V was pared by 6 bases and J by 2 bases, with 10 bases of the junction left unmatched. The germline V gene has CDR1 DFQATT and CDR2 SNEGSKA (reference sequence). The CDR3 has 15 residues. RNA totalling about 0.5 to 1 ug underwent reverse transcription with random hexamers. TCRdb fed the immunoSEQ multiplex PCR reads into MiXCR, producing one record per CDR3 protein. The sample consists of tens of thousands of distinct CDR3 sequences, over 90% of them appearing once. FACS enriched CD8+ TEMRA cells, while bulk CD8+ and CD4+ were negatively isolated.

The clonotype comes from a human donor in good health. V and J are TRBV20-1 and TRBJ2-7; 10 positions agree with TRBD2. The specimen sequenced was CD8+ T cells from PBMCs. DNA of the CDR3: TGCAGTGCCTACACTACTAGCGGGGAGCCCTACGAGCAGTACTTC. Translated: CSAYTTSGEPYEQYF.